A single sample is the source of the 23 T cell receptor beta chains below, sequenced in a study of blood T cell repertoires in COVID-19. The assay was immunoSEQ multiplex PCR, and TCRdb's table has in-frame clones only and misses some. This repertoire shows 100,000 to 120,000 clones, about four fifths found once; its top ten account for roughly 10%. Sequencing input: peripheral blood. The source of these receptors is a woman aged 70-85 years with acute or convalescent COVID-19.

V gene TRBV30 combines with J gene TRBJ1-2; D not certain. Germline CDR1 and CDR2: GTSNPN and SVGIG (reference sequence). This CDR3 has 13 residues. V was shortened by 5 bases and J by 8 bases, with 18 bases between the two germline ends. In DNA form, the CDR3 reads TGTGCCTGGGCCGGGGTTGCGTTTGAGGGCTACACCTTC. Amino acid sequence: CAWAGVAFEGYTF. Full variable domain (outside the CDR3, taken from reference TRBV30 and TRBJ1-2): SQTIHQWPATLVQPVGSPLSLECTVEGTSNPNLYWYRQAAGRGLQLLFYSVGIGQISSEVPQNLSASRPQDRQFILSSKKLLLSDSGFYLCAWAGVAFEGYTFGSGTRLTVV.

This chain links TRBV6-5 with TRBJ1-6, with 8 bases identical to TRBD1. With V trimmed by 0 bases and J by 12 bases, 4 bases remained unmatched. The CDR3 spans 14 residues. Germline V gene sequence: CDR1 MNHEY, CDR2 SVGAGI. The CDR3 is CASSYSSDRGPLHF. The CDR3, as DNA: TGTGCCAGCAGTTACTCGAGTGACAGGGGACCCCTCCACTTT.

The chain has TRBV10-3 and TRBJ2-1; TRBD2 aligns across 8 bases. V shed 4 bases and J 5 bases; nucleotides not matched to a gene: 4. Germline assignment: CDR1 ENHRY and CDR2 SYGVKD. CDR3 length: 14 amino acids. The CDR3 DNA reads as TGTGCCATCAGTGTCGAACTAGCGGACAATGAGCAGTTCTTC. This encodes CAISVELADNEQFF.

The genes are TRBV2 and TRBJ2-1; tentative D call: TRBD1 (5 bases). Germline CDR1 SNHLY, CDR2 FYNNEI. This CDR3 spans 11 amino acids. The V end lost 6 bases, the J end lost 16 bases, and 16 bases lay between the germline ends. This CDR3 reads CASSLTGPGFF. As DNA, the CDR3 is TGTGCCAGCAGCCTTACAGGCCCCGGCTTCTTC.

V usage is TRBV28 and J usage is TRBJ1-2, with 7 bases identical to TRBD1. Unmatched junction bases numbered 11, after V lost 8 bases and J lost 8 bases. This CDR3 is 13 amino acids long. Per the germline V gene, CDR1 is MDHEN and CDR2 is SYDVKM. The chain's CDR3 is CASFDRDLEGYTF. The CDR3, as DNA: TGTGCCAGCTTTGACAGGGATTTGGAAGGCTACACCTTC.

The rearrangement joins TRBV6-5 to TRBJ1-6, with TRBD1 as a possible D gene (5 bases). The germline CDR1 and CDR2 sequences are MNHEY and SVGAGI. The CDR3 totals 15 residues. The V end lost 4 bases, the J end lost 7 bases, and 14 bases lay between the germline ends. CDR3: CASSFDSPPNSPLHF. CDR3 DNA sequence: TGTGCCAGCAGTTTTGACAGCCCCCCCAATTCACCCCTCCACTTT.

This clone was detected only a few times. The V and J genes are TRBV2 and TRBJ2-3, with TRBD1 matching over 8 bases. This CDR3 has 15 amino acids. Germline values: CDR1 SNHLY, CDR2 FYNNEI. V shed 8 bases and J 2 bases; nucleotides not matched to a gene: 9. The CDR3 DNA reads as TGTGCCAGCCGTACAGGGGGAGTTCCCACAGATACGCAGTATTTT. Translation: CASRTGGVPTDTQYF.

The chain couples TRBV3-1 (or the pseudogene TRBV3-2) to TRBJ1-4, with 8 bases matching TRBD1. CDR3 size: 16 residues. The ends lost 1 base at V and 7 bases at J; junction bases unmatched: 8. Germline CDR1 LGHDT, CDR2 YNNKEL (reference sequence). CDR3 in amino acids: CASSQGAGGVGEKLFF. For the CDR3, the DNA is TGTGCCAGCAGCCAAGGTGCAGGGGGCGTCGGTGAAAAACTGTTTTTT.

The chain recombines TRBV7-8 with TRBJ2-1, with TRBD2 matching 8 bases. The CDR3 sequence is 15 residues long. J gave up 5 bases and V 5 bases, and 8 bases lay outside the gene matches. Germline CDR1 and CDR2: SGHVS and FQNEAQ. The CDR3: CASSKSGGPDNEQFF. CDR3 bases: TGTGCCAGCAGCAAATCGGGGGGGCCCGACAATGAGCAGTTCTTC. Variable domain in full (rest from reference TRBV7-8 and TRBJ2-1): GAGVSQSPRYKVAKRGQDVALRCDPISGHVSLFWYQQALGQGPEFLTYFQNEAQLDKSGLPSDRFFAERPEGSVSTLKIQRTQQEDSAVYLCASSKSGGPDNEQFFGPGTRLTVL.

The chain has TRBV19 and TRBJ1-6; D uncertain. Germline V lookup: CDR1 LNHDA, CDR2 SQIVND (reference sequence). Trimming stripped 6 bases from V and 7 bases from J, with 16 bases between. The CDR3 length is 15 residues. The CDR3 here is CASSDRIPGNSPLHF. The CDR3 nucleotides read TGTGCCAGTAGCGACCGAATTCCGGGGAATTCACCCCTCCACTTT.

The CDR3 region has the DNA TGCGCCAGCAGCCCAAGCCCGCCAGAGACCCAGTACTTC. The encoded protein is CASSPSPPETQYF. V is TRBV4-1 and J is TRBJ2-5, with no clear D. Deletions cut 4 bases from V and 4 bases from J, with 10 bases between. The germline V gene has CDR1 MGHRA and CDR2 YSYEKL. The CDR3 runs 13 residues.

This rearrangement joins TRBV5-1 to TRBJ1-2; D is undetermined. V was cut by 5 bases and J by 6 bases, with 14 bases left in between. The V gene's germline CDR1 is SGHRS and CDR2 YFSETQ. The CDR3 is made up of 13 amino acids. This chain's CDR3 is CASRLGQEDGYTF. The CDR3, as DNA: TGCGCCAGCAGGCTGGGTCAGGAGGATGGCTACACCTTC.

The chain is built from TRBV7-2 and TRBJ1-3; TRBD1 aligns across 9 bases. With V trimmed by 1 base and J by 8 bases, 3 bases remained unmatched. Germline CDR1 is SGHTA and CDR2 is FQGNSA. The length of the CDR3 is 14 residues. The CDR3 loop reads CASSLGGQGYTIYF. The CDR3 bases are TGTGCCAGCAGCTTAGGGGGACAGGGATACACCATATATTTT.

The chain uses TRBV6-2 or TRBV6-3 and TRBJ2-2; D is uncertain. The CDR3 runs to 15 residues. Germline V gene sequence: CDR1 MNHEY, CDR2 SVGEGT. The ends were cut back, 2 bases at V and 3 bases at J, with 10 bases in the middle. The CDR3 DNA sequence: TGTGCCAGCAGTTACAGTCTTACTGACACCGGGGAGCTGTTTTTT. Its translation: CASSYSLTDTGELFF.

The chain recombines TRBV19 with TRBJ1-4, with unresolved D. CDR1 is LNHDA and CDR2 is SQIVND in the germline V gene (reference sequence). V was clipped by 9 bases and J by 3 bases, with 11 bases between them. This CDR3 has 13 residues. The CDR3 spells CASRQTANEKLFF. In nucleotides, the CDR3 is TGTGCCAGCCGACAAACAGCTAATGAAAAACTGTTTTTT.

This clone was recorded only once. The chain carries TRBV3-1 (or the pseudogene TRBV3-2) and TRBJ2-2; TRBD2 matches at 12 bases. CDR1 LGHDT and CDR2 YNNKEL come from the germline V gene (reference sequence). This CDR3 region has 21 residues. The junction had 16 bases not matched to a gene; V was cut back by 4 bases and J by 1 base. This chain's CDR3 is CASSPDRGAGLAGMNTGELFF. For the CDR3, the DNA is TGTGCCAGCAGCCCCGACAGGGGAGCGGGACTAGCGGGTATGAACACCGGGGAGCTGTTTTTT.

The J gene is TRBJ1-2, the V gene TRBV10-3; perhaps TRBD1 as D (5 bases). CDR1 ENHRY and CDR2 SYGVKD come from the germline V gene. V was clipped by 0 bases and J by 3 bases, with 8 bases between them. This CDR3 region has 14 residues. The CDR3 nucleotides are TGTGCCATCAGTGAGTCGAAACAGGACTATGGCTACACCTTC. This codes for CAISESKQDYGYTF.

This chain uses TRBV11-2 with TRBJ2-7, with a weak D call TRBD1 (5 bases). CDR1 and CDR2 (germline): SGHAT, FQNNGV. This CDR3 is 15 amino acids long. Trimming stripped 2 bases from V and 0 bases from J, with 11 bases between. The CDR3 loop is CASSLRGGSSYEQYF. DNA for the CDR3: TGTGCCAGCAGCTTAAGGGGCGGCAGCTCCTACGAGCAGTACTTC.

This clone has a single count. This sequence joins TRBV24-1 and TRBJ2-3; D not certain. CDR3 length equals 14 residues. Trimming left V 0 bases short and J 7 bases short, with 10 bases between. Germline V CDR1 and CDR2: KGHDR, SFDVKD. The CDR3 bases are TGTGCCACCAGTGATTTGCCCTTACATCATACGCAGTATTTT. This encodes CATSDLPLHHTQYF.

There are a few counts of this clone. V usage is TRBV7-3 and J usage is TRBJ2-1, with 10 bases identical to TRBD2. CDR1 and CDR2 (germline): SGHTA, FQGTGA. The CDR3 has 15 amino acids. The V and J ends lost 2 bases and 4 bases, in that order; junction bases with no gene match: 2. The CDR3: CASSLVLAGYNEQFF. DNA for the CDR3: TGTGCCAGCAGCTTAGTACTAGCGGGGTACAATGAGCAGTTCTTC.

The CDR3 protein is CASSFWRSSYEQYF. The CDR3 coding sequence is TGTGCCAGCAGCTTTTGGCGGAGCTCCTACGAGCAGTACTTC. This sequence joins TRBV5-6 and TRBJ2-7, with D unresolved. V was clipped by 2 bases and J by 0 bases, with 9 bases between them. The CDR3 is 14 residues long. Germline-derived CDR1 and CDR2 are SGHDT and YYEEEE.

The CDR3 reads CASSSTGGEGYTF. The CDR3 DNA reads TGTGCCAGCAGCTCAACAGGGGGCGAGGGCTACACCTTC. The chain carries TRBV7-9 and TRBJ1-2; 9 bases are shared with TRBD1. In germline, CDR1 is SEHNR, CDR2 FQNEAQ (reference sequence). With V trimmed by 4 bases and J by 8 bases, 5 bases remained unmatched. This CDR3 has 13 amino acids. Supplemented by reference TRBV7-9 and TRBJ1-2, the full variable domain reads DTGVSQNPRHKITKRGQNVTFRCDPISEHNRLYWYRQTLGQGPEFLTYFQNEAQLEKSRLLSDRFSAERPKGSFSTLEIQRTEQGDSAMYLCASSSTGGEGYTFGSGTRLTVV.

This clone was seen more than once but under ten times. The genes are TRBV18 and TRBJ1-1; no firm D call. The CDR3 is 15 amino acids. The germline gives CDR1 KGHSH, CDR2 LQKENI. Trimming pared 3 bases from V and 4 bases from J, leaving 15 bases between. Written as DNA, the CDR3 is TGTGCCAGCTCACCCCTAATGAAGGGAGCCACTGAAGCTTTCTTT. It codes for CASSPLMKGATEAFF.